Listed below are T cell receptor beta chains from one sample, sequenced in a study of blood T cell repertoires in COVID-19. Assay used: immunoSEQ multiplex PCR; TCRdb lists only in-frame clones, some missing. The table records more than 100,000 clones, around 87% of them present only once. Source material: peripheral blood. These receptors were taken from a woman aged 60-75 years with acute or convalescent COVID-19. Each CDR3 is given with its conserved first and last residue. D genes are given only for firm matches. The size of a clone is reported for some rows only, either as once, few or many, or as a class for expanded clones.

D: TRBD1
V: TRBV15
size: .
J: TRBJ2-1
CDR3: CATSREAGGYNEQFF
DNA: TGTGCCACCAGCAGAGAGGCAGGGGGCTACAATGAGCAGTTCTTC

D: TRBD2
V: TRBV19
size: .
J: TRBJ2-1
CDR3: CASSASGGGYNEQFF
DNA: TGTGCCAGTAGTGCTAGCGGGGGGGGCTACAATGAGCAGTTCTTC

D: .
V: TRBV19
size: .
J: TRBJ1-5
CDR3: CASSIDTANIIPPQHF
DNA: TGTGCCAGTAGTATAGATACAGCTAACATCATTCCGCCCCAGCATTTT

D: .
V: TRBV5-8
size: few
J: TRBJ1-4
CDR3: CASSLDRGSEKLFF
DNA: TGTGCCAGCAGCTTGGATAGGGGTAGTGAAAAACTGTTTTTT

D: TRBD2
V: TRBV28
size: once
J: TRBJ2-7
CDR3: CASSQAGLADSYEQYF
DNA: TGTGCCAGCAGCCAGGCGGGACTAGCGGACTCCTACGAGCAGTACTTC

D: .
V: TRBV12-3/TRBV12-4
size: .
J: TRBJ1-5
CDR3: CASRQGFGQPQHF
DNA: TGTGCCAGCAGGCAGGGGTTTGGTCAGCCCCAGCATTTT

D: .
V: TRBV19
size: .
J: TRBJ1-1
CDR3: CASSMIGETEAFF
DNA: TGTGCCAGTAGTATGATCGGGGAAACTGAAGCTTTCTTT

D: TRBD2
V: TRBV27
size: .
J: TRBJ2-1
CDR3: CASSLGIAGVPYNEQFF
DNA: TGTGCCAGCAGTTTAGGGATAGCGGGAGTACCTTACAATGAGCAGTTCTTC

D: .
V: TRBV28
size: .
J: TRBJ2-6
CDR3: CASSSSETGGVLTF
DNA: TGTGCCAGCAGCTCTAGTGAGACAGGTGGGGTCCTGACTTTC

D: .
V: TRBV19
size: .
J: TRBJ1-2
CDR3: CASSIDRSDGYTF
DNA: TGTGCCAGTAGTATTGACAGGTCGGATGGCTACACCTTC

D: TRBD2
V: TRBV15
size: .
J: TRBJ2-3
CDR3: CATSRGLAGTDTQYF
DNA: TGTGCCACCAGCAGAGGACTAGCCGGGACAGATACGCAGTATTTT

D: .
V: TRBV12-3/TRBV12-4
size: .
J: TRBJ2-3
CDR3: CASSPMTDTQYF
DNA: TGTGCCAGCAGTCCAATGACAGATACGCAGTATTTT

D: .
V: TRBV6-1
size: .
J: TRBJ1-1
CDR3: CASSEGGQNTEAFF
DNA: TGTGCCAGCAGTGAAGGGGGACAGAACACTGAAGCTTTCTTT

D: .
V: TRBV11-2
size: few
J: TRBJ1-1
CDR3: CASSLVSRTEAFF
DNA: TGTGCCAGCAGCTTAGTTTCGCGGACTGAAGCTTTCTTT

D: TRBD1
V: TRBV5-1
size: .
J: TRBJ1-6
CDR3: CASSLGGQGSNSPLHF
DNA: TGCGCCAGCAGCTTAGGGGGACAGGGATCCAATTCACCCCTCCACTTT

D: TRBD1
V: TRBV2
size: .
J: TRBJ1-4
CDR3: CASRGGQYEKLFF
DNA: TGTGCCAGCAGGGGGGGACAGTATGAAAAACTGTTTTTT

D: .
V: TRBV27
size: many
J: TRBJ2-1
CDR3: CASTPGGGEIYNEQFF
DNA: TGTGCCAGCACTCCTGGAGGCGGAGAGATATACAATGAGCAGTTCTTC

D: TRBD1
V: TRBV6-5
size: once
J: TRBJ1-1
CDR3: CASSYPGRGGEAFF
DNA: TGTGCCAGCAGTTACCCGGGGCGAGGGGGCGAAGCTTTCTTT

D: .
V: TRBV19
size: .
J: TRBJ1-5
CDR3: CASSNTEPGGIYSNQPQHF
DNA: TGTGCCAGTAGTAACACAGAACCTGGGGGGATATATAGCAATCAGCCCCAGCATTTT

D: TRBD2
V: TRBV9
size: .
J: TRBJ2-1
CDR3: CASSAPRTSAYNEQFF
DNA: TGTGCCAGCAGCGCCCCACGAACTAGCGCGTACAATGAGCAGTTCTTC

D: .
V: TRBV29-1
size: .
J: TRBJ1-3
CDR3: CSAKTGGNTIYF
DNA: TGCAGCGCTAAGACAGGCGGAAACACCATATATTTT

D: .
V: TRBV2
size: .
J: TRBJ2-3
CDR3: CASSEELVAGTQYF
DNA: TGTGCCAGCAGTGAAGAATTAGTGGCAGGGACGCAGTATTTT

D: TRBD1
V: TRBV11-1
size: .
J: TRBJ1-1
CDR3: CASRKSGTGINTEAFF
DNA: TGTGCCAGCAGAAAATCCGGGACAGGGATTAACACTGAAGCTTTCTTT

D: .
V: TRBV9
size: .
J: TRBJ1-1
CDR3: CASSPRRLNTEAFF
DNA: TGTGCCAGCAGCCCCCGTCGTTTGAACACTGAAGCTTTCTTT

D: .
V: TRBV6-6
size: .
J: TRBJ1-1
CDR3: CASTANTEAFF
DNA: TGTGCCTCGACAGCGAACACTGAAGCTTTCTTT

D: TRBD2
V: TRBV5-1
size: .
J: TRBJ2-3
CDR3: CASSSTPTSGSTDTQYF
DNA: TGCGCCAGCAGCTCCACACCGACTAGCGGGAGCACAGATACGCAGTATTTT

D: .
V: TRBV6-5
size: .
J: TRBJ1-4
CDR3: CASSYQAGDLGEKLFF
DNA: TGTGCCAGCAGTTACCAAGCCGGGGATTTAGGGGAAAAACTGTTTTTT

D: .
V: TRBV18
size: .
J: TRBJ1-2
CDR3: CASSPGGLVYGYTF
DNA: TGTGCCAGCTCACCAGGGGGACTCGTATATGGCTACACCTTC

D: .
V: TRBV9
size: .
J: TRBJ1-2
CDR3: CASSVAGDTAYGYTF
DNA: TGTGCCAGCAGCGTAGCCGGGGACACAGCGTATGGCTACACCTTC

D: TRBD1
V: TRBV4-1
size: .
J: TRBJ1-4
CDR3: CASSQVPGRGELKLFF
DNA: TGCGCCAGCAGCCAAGTCCCAGGCAGGGGGGAATTAAAACTGTTTTTT

D: .
V: TRBV11-3
size: .
J: TRBJ1-1
CDR3: CASSLMENMNTEAFF
DNA: TGTGCCAGCAGCTTAATGGAGAACATGAACACTGAAGCTTTCTTT

D: .
V: TRBV3-1/TRBV3-2
size: .
J: TRBJ1-1
CDR3: CASSQNPTVNTEAFF
DNA: TGTGCCAGCAGCCAAAACCCGACTGTGAACACTGAAGCTTTCTTT

D: .
V: TRBV5-1
size: .
J: TRBJ1-2
CDR3: CASSSHHSGAYGYTF
DNA: TGCGCCAGCAGCTCCCACCATTCTGGGGCCTATGGCTACACCTTC

D: .
V: TRBV19
size: .
J: TRBJ1-1
CDR3: CASSIWRQENEAFF
DNA: TGTGCCAGTAGTATTTGGAGACAGGAAAATGAAGCTTTCTTT

D: .
V: TRBV5-1
size: .
J: TRBJ1-1
CDR3: CASSLTGAEAFF
DNA: TGCGCCAGCAGCTTGACGGGGGCTGAAGCTTTCTTT

D: TRBD2
V: TRBV11-3
size: .
J: TRBJ2-7
CDR3: CASSHGRGGNEQYF
DNA: TGTGCCAGCAGCCATGGACGGGGGGGCAACGAGCAGTACTTC

D: .
V: TRBV19
size: .
J: TRBJ2-3
CDR3: CASTPPGTDTQYF
DNA: TGTGCCAGTACCCCCCCGGGAACAGATACGCAGTATTTT

D: .
V: TRBV11-2
size: .
J: TRBJ1-4
CDR3: CASSSGHPAFREKLFF
DNA: TGTGCCAGCAGCTCGGGACACCCAGCATTTCGGGAAAAACTGTTTTTT

D: .
V: TRBV3-1/TRBV3-2
size: .
J: TRBJ2-4
CDR3: CASSQQPGENIQYF
DNA: TGTGCCAGCAGCCAACAACCGGGAGAAAACATTCAGTACTTC

D: TRBD1
V: TRBV19
size: .
J: TRBJ1-5
CDR3: CASSIGRFEGARQPQHF
DNA: TGTGCCAGTAGTATAGGAAGGTTCGAGGGGGCAAGACAGCCCCAGCATTTT

D: TRBD2
V: TRBV6-6
size: .
J: TRBJ2-7
CDR3: CASSRPLSGRAAGEQYF
DNA: TGTGCCAGCAGTCGCCCCCTTAGCGGGAGGGCCGCCGGCGAGCAGTACTTC

D: .
V: TRBV28
size: .
J: TRBJ1-2
CDR3: CASSFRGYGYTF
DNA: TGTGCCAGCAGTTTTAGAGGATATGGCTACACCTTC

D: TRBD1
V: TRBV3-1/TRBV3-2
size: .
J: TRBJ1-1
CDR3: CASSNLGQGKTEAFF
DNA: TGTGCCAGCAGCAACCTCGGACAGGGTAAAACTGAAGCTTTCTTT

D: .
V: TRBV27
size: .
J: TRBJ2-5
CDR3: CASRTRGFGETQYF
DNA: TGTGCCAGCAGAACTAGGGGGTTTGGAGAGACCCAGTACTTC

D: .
V: TRBV3-1/TRBV3-2
size: .
J: TRBJ1-5
CDR3: CASTPSRGNQPQHF
DNA: TGTGCCAGCACCCCTTCACGGGGCAATCAGCCCCAGCATTTT

D: .
V: TRBV5-1
size: .
J: TRBJ1-5
CDR3: CASSPATGDQPQHF
DNA: TGCGCCAGCAGCCCCGCGACAGGCGATCAGCCCCAGCATTTT